What follows are 20 T cell receptor beta chains derived from one specimen sequenced in a study of prognosis after radiotherapy for stage I lung cancer. Amplification of the TCR beta CDR3 (from genomic DNA) was done by two-round multiplex PCR. Round one of PCR was performed, and it used primers specific to each TRBV and TRBJ gene. MiXCR, applied by TCRdb to the multiplex PCR reads, yields one record per CDR3 protein. Here the sample spans under 55,000 distinct CDR3 sequences, 30% to 40% being singletons. The material sequenced was PBMCs, taken before or after stereotactic body radiation therapy (not recorded which). These receptors were collected from a donor over 45 with non-small cell lung cancer.

This clonotype was counted ten times or more. The rearrangement links TRBV7-2 to TRBJ1-2; 7 bases align to TRBD1. Germline-derived CDR1 and CDR2 are SGHTA and FQGNSA. The CDR3 loop spans 15 amino acids. The V gene end was trimmed by 5 bases and the J gene end by 13 bases; junction bases not matched to a gene: 19. CDR3 amino acids: CASSAASGTAPLSTF. CDR3 nucleotide sequence: TGTGCCAGCAGCGCCGCATCCGGGACAGCCCCTTTAAGCACCTTC.

This clonotype showed up many times. The chain links TRBV28 to TRBJ2-1, with TRBD1 matching over 9 bases. The CDR3 contains 18 residues. Trimming took 10 bases from V and 4 from J; bases not matched to a gene: 20. CDR1 and CDR2 from the germline V gene are MDHEN and SYDVKM. Written as DNA, the CDR3 is TGTGCCATTGCCGGGACAGGGAGAATCGGGAGGTCTTACAATGAGCAGTTCTTC. As protein: CAIAGTGRIGRSYNEQFF.

This clonotype is a singleton in its sample. This chain joins TRBV7-2 and TRBJ1-1; D gene uncertain. The CDR3 is 13 amino acids. Germline V lookup: CDR1 SGHTA, CDR2 FQGNSA. The V end was cut by 5 bases, the J end by 4 bases, with 11 bases between. The CDR3 reads CASSLEMCTEAFF. Here the CDR3 DNA reads TGTGCCAGCAGCCTCGAGATGTGCACTGAAGCTTTCTTT.

This clonotype showed up many times. The chain couples TRBV28 to TRBJ1-1; weak D call: TRBD1 (5 bases). CDR3 length equals 12 residues. V was trimmed by 6 bases and J by 8 bases, leaving 13 bases between them. Germline CDR1 MDHEN, CDR2 SYDVKM. The CDR3 DNA reads TGTGCCAGCAGCCTGGGGCGGGGGGAAGCTTTCTTT. Its protein product is CASSLGRGEAFF. The full variable domain, with the rest looked up from reference TRBV28 and TRBJ1-1, is DVKVTQSSRYLVKRTGEKVFLECVQDMDHENMFWYRQDPGLGLRLIYFSYDVKMKEKGDIPEGYSVSREKKERFSLILESASTNQTSMYLCASSLGRGEAFFGQGTRLTVV.

This clonotype was seen repeatedly, ten times or more. This rearrangement joins TRBV7-2 to TRBJ1-1; D is unresolved. Trimming took off 0 bases at V and 5 bases at J, with 7 bases between the two ends. The CDR3 consists of 13 residues. Germline V CDR1 and CDR2: SGHTA, FQGNSA. The CDR3 region is CASSLAGKTEAFF. DNA for the CDR3: TGTGCCAGCAGCTTAGCCGGGAAAACTGAAGCTTTCTTT.

The rearrangement joins TRBV5-1 to TRBJ2-1, with TRBD2 matching 10 bases. V gave up 0 bases and J gave up 4 bases; unmatched junction bases: 4. The V gene's germline CDR1 is SGHRS and CDR2 YFSETQ. This CDR3 is built from 16 residues. The chain's CDR3 is CASSLGSSGGYNEQFF. Here the CDR3 DNA reads TGCGCCAGCAGCTTGGGTTCTAGCGGGGGATACAATGAGCAGTTCTTC.

This clonotype was seen ten or more times. This chain uses TRBV5-4 with TRBJ2-7; D may correspond to TRBD1 or TRBD2 (5 bases each). Germline assignment: CDR1 SGHNT and CDR2 YYREEE (reference sequence). Deletions cut 4 bases from V and 5 bases from J, with 13 bases between. This CDR3 is built from 13 residues. The CDR3: CASSPWGFDEQYF. The CDR3, as DNA: TGTGCCAGCAGCCCCTGGGGGTTCGACGAGCAGTACTTC.

In nucleotides, the CDR3 is TGCAGTGCTAGGATTGGGATTAGAGGCGGGAGGGACTACGAGCAGTACTTC. Translating it yields CSARIGIRGGRDYEQYF. The rearrangement links TRBV20-1 to TRBJ2-7; 9 bases line up with TRBD2. From germline, CDR1 is DFQATT and CDR2 SNEGSKA (reference sequence). V dropped 3 bases and J dropped 3; count of bases not matched to a gene: 15. The CDR3 length is 17 residues.

Details on this clonotype: A much larger clonotype is one base distant, so this may be a read error. The rearrangement uses TRBV6-2 or TRBV6-3 and TRBJ1-5; D uncertain. Looked up from germline, CDR1 is MNHEY and CDR2 is SVGEGT. The length of the CDR3 is 15 residues. CDR3 coding DNA: TGTACCAGCAGCACCTACGGACTATTAAATCAGCCCCAGCATTTT. This codes for CTSSTYGLLNQPQHF.

This clonotype came up many times. The chain is built from TRBV20-1 and TRBJ1-1; no definite D call. The CDR3 is 14 amino acids. Trimming shortened V by 6 bases and J by 2 bases, and 16 bases separated the two germline ends. Germline V lookup: CDR1 DFQATT, CDR2 SNEGSKA (reference sequence). In DNA, the CDR3 is TGCAGTGCCCTCGATATTGTTGTAAACACTGAAGCTTTCTTT. It translates to CSALDIVVNTEAFF.

About this clonotype itself: A far larger clone is a single base away, which makes a read error likely. This chain links TRBV7-2 with TRBJ2-7, with D maybe TRBD1 (7 bases). Trimming stripped 7 bases from V and 6 bases from J, with 19 bases between. Germline V gene sequence: CDR1 SGHTA, CDR2 FQGNSA. This CDR3 contains 14 residues. This CDR3 is CASIRRGTFGEQYF. CDR3 nucleotide sequence: TGTGCCAGCATCCGCAGGGGGACTTTTGGCGAGCAGTACTTC. Drawing the rest from reference TRBV7-2 and TRBJ2-7, the complete variable domain is GAGVSQSPSNKVTEKGKDVELRCDPISGHTALYWYRQSLGQGLEFLIYFQGNSAPDKSGLPSDRFSAERTGGSVSTLTIQRTQQEDSAVYLCASIRRGTFGEQYFGPGTRLTVT.

There are many counts of this clonotype. The gene calls are TRBV10-3 and TRBJ2-2; D might be TRBD1 or TRBD2, each matching 5 bases. Germline V CDR1 and CDR2: ENHRY, SYGVKD. V was clipped by 11 bases and J by 5 bases, with 18 bases between them. This CDR3 comprises 14 residues. The DNA for the CDR3 is TGTGCCGCGACCGGGACCCCCAAAACCGGGGAGCTGTTTTTT. This gives the protein CAATGTPKTGELFF.

As regards this clonotype: Sequence at one end of the junction differs from germline and may be a read error. The J gene is TRBJ2-1, the V gene TRBV20-1, with 8 bases identical to TRBD1. Germline V gives CDR1 DFQATT, CDR2 SNEGSKA (reference sequence). The CDR3 extends over 17 amino acids. The CDR3 protein is CSAISRQGSESYNDQFF. Here the CDR3 DNA reads TGCAGTGCTATATCCCGACAGGGGTCAGAATCCTACAATGATCAGTTCTTC.

This clonotype showed up just a few times. The CDR3 is CASSQMGTGELFF. The CDR3, as DNA: TGTGCCAGCAGCCAGATGGGCACCGGGGAGCTGTTTTTT. The chain couples TRBV5-4 to TRBJ2-2; no firm D call. The germline V gene has CDR1 SGHNT and CDR2 YYREEE (reference sequence). The length of the CDR3 is 13 residues. V was shortened by 4 bases and J by 4 bases, with 8 bases between the two germline ends.

In its sample, this clonotype was seen many times. V and J are TRBV12-3 or TRBV12-4 and TRBJ2-1, with D unclear. V was pared by 5 bases and J by 4 bases, with 15 bases between. CDR3 length: 15 amino acids. The CDR3: CASSPRFVGYNEQFF. The CDR3, as DNA: TGTGCCAGCAGTCCGCGTTTTGTAGGGTACAATGAGCAGTTCTTC.

Concerning this clonotype: Its ends do not fully match the called genes, so a read error is possible. The rearrangement links TRBV2 to TRBJ2-5; D might be TRBD2 (5 bases). Germline assignment: CDR1 SNHLY and CDR2 FYNNEI. The CDR3 runs to 13 residues. The CDR3 DNA reads TGTGCCAGCAGGGACTGTGTCCTGGAGACCCATTACTTC. Protein: CASRDCVLETHYF.

This clonotype was counted a few times. A clone one base away is much larger, so this may be a read error. The rearrangement links TRBV7-2 to TRBJ2-5, with 10 bases that match TRBD2. Looked up from germline, CDR1 is SGHTA and CDR2 is FQGNSA. Germline trimming cut 1 base from V and 5 bases from J; bases unmatched to any gene: 4. The CDR3 extends over 15 amino acids. CDR3 nucleotide sequence: TGTGCCAGCAGCTTAGGAGCGGGAGGGTGTGAGACCCAGTACTTC. Protein: CASSLGAGGCETQYF.

The CDR3 loop reads CASSKPGQWSEGYTF. The CDR3 nucleotides are TGTGCCAGCAGCAAACCGGGACAGTGGTCGGAAGGCTACACCTTC. V gene TRBV7-9 combines with J gene TRBJ1-2, with 7 bases that match TRBD1. Germline CDR1 reads SEHNR; CDR2 reads FQNEAQ (reference sequence). This CDR3 contains 15 residues. Germline trimming cut 5 bases from V and 8 bases from J; bases unmatched to any gene: 14.

Comment on this clonotype: A read error likely explains this, since a far larger clone differs by one base. V and J are TRBV11-1 and TRBJ2-1, with 11 nucleotides matching TRBD2. The J call may not be correct, given that the DNA end is closer to TRBJ2-7. Germline CDR1 SGHAT, CDR2 FQDESV (reference sequence). The CDR3 is made up of 15 amino acids. The CDR3 bases are TGTTCCAGCAGCCTTAGTAGCGGGAGGGCCTACGAGCAGTACTTC. Protein product: CSSSLSSGRAYEQYF.

This clonotype was seen many times. V is TRBV20-1 and J is TRBJ2-1, with D unclear. The CDR3 is 11 amino acids. CDR1 is DFQATT and CDR2 is SNEGSKA in the germline V gene (reference sequence). V gave up 5 bases and J gave up 9 bases, with 11 bases separating them. The CDR3 here is CSASPRGEQFF. The CDR3 nucleotides are TGCAGTGCTTCCCCCCGAGGTGAGCAGTTCTTC.